Following are 30 T cell receptor beta chains from one sample sequenced in a study of blood T cell repertoires in COVID-19. The repertoire was sequenced with immunoSEQ multiplex PCR; TCRdb's copy has only in-frame clones and lacks some. The table has approximately 330,000 clones, over 80% seen once. Sample: peripheral blood. The receptors stem from a man aged 25-45 years with COVID-19, enrolled during active disease.

This sequence joins TRBV2 and TRBJ2-5, with D perhaps matching TRBD2 (5 bases). Germline CDR1 and CDR2: SNHLY and FYNNEI. The CDR3 covers 15 residues. V was clipped by 1 base and J by 0 bases, with 9 bases between them. In DNA, the CDR3 is TGTGCCAGCAGTGAAGTACGAGGGTACCAAGAGACCCAGTACTTC. Translation gives CASSEVRGYQETQYF. The full variable domain, with the rest looked up from reference TRBV2 and TRBJ2-5, is EPEVTQTPSHQVTQMGQEVILRCVPISNHLYFYWYRQILGQKVEFLVSFYNNEISEKSEIFDDQFSVERPDGSNFTLKIRSTKLEDSAMYFCASSEVRGYQETQYFGPGTRLLVL.

V and J are TRBV6-5 and TRBJ1-6, with TRBD1 matching over 11 bases. The CDR3 is made up of 14 amino acids. The V gene end was trimmed by 4 bases and the J gene end by 9 bases; junction bases not matched to a gene: 2. Germline values: CDR1 MNHEY, CDR2 SVGAGI. DNA for the CDR3: TGTGCCAGCAGTTCCGGACAGGGGGCTTCACCCCTCCACTTT. This codes for CASSSGQGASPLHF.

The chain carries TRBV5-1 and TRBJ2-3; 8 bases align to TRBD2. The CDR3 is 15 amino acids. With 4 bases clipped from V and 6 bases from J, the junction kept 10 bases outside the gene matches. In germline, CDR1 is SGHRS, CDR2 YFSETQ. As DNA, the CDR3 is TGCGCCAGCAGCGCAACTAGCGGCACCGGGGATACGCAGTATTTT. It yields the protein CASSATSGTGDTQYF.

This chain links TRBV19 with TRBJ2-5, with D tentatively TRBD2 (5 bases). Germline values: CDR1 LNHDA, CDR2 SQIVND (reference sequence). This CDR3 region has 13 residues. V shed 5 bases and J shed 4 bases, with 11 bases lying between them. The CDR3 DNA follows: TGTGCCAGTAGTTCGGGGTGGCGAGAGACCCAGTACTTC. It translates to CASSSGWRETQYF.

The chain carries TRBV6-2 or TRBV6-3 and TRBJ2-7; 7 bases are shared with TRBD1. This CDR3 region has 13 residues. Germline CDR1 is MNHEY and CDR2 is SVGEGT. V shed 4 bases and J 3 bases; nucleotides not matched to a gene: 3. The CDR3 DNA reads as TGTGCCAGCAGTTTCCGGGACAGCTACGAGCAGTACTTC. This sequence encodes CASSFRDSYEQYF.

This chain connects TRBV15 to TRBJ1-1; the D gene is possibly TRBD1 (6 bases). The CDR3 spans 18 residues. Germline values: CDR1 LNHNV, CDR2 YYDKDF (reference sequence). V was shortened by 5 bases and J by 1 base, with 23 bases between the two germline ends. For the CDR3, the DNA is TGTGCCACCAGCCGATGGGTTATGATAGGACAGAAGAACACTGAAGCTTTCTTT. Translated: CATSRWVMIGQKNTEAFF.

V usage is TRBV6-5 and J usage is TRBJ2-7, with 11 bases lining up with TRBD2. This CDR3 is 16 amino acids long. V dropped 0 bases and J dropped 4; count of bases not matched to a gene: 5. Germline loops: CDR1 MNHEY, CDR2 SVGAGI. In DNA, the CDR3 is TGTGCCAGCAGTTACTCGATTACTAGCGGGAGTTACGAGCAGTACTTC. Amino acids: CASSYSITSGSYEQYF.

This chain links TRBV10-3 with TRBJ2-3; D perhaps matches TRBD1 (6 bases). The CDR3 runs to 14 residues. V was pared by 6 bases and J by 2 bases, with 12 bases between. Germline V gene lookup returns CDR1 ENHRY and CDR2 SYGVKD. The CDR3 DNA reads TGTGCCATCAGCGGCGGACAGTTCACAGATACGCAGTATTTT. This translates into CAISGGQFTDTQYF.

The gene calls are TRBV29-1 and TRBJ2-7; the D is unclear. Germline lookup yields CDR1 SQVTM and CDR2 ANQGSEA. V shed 1 base and J shed 2 bases, with 12 bases lying between them. This CDR3 comprises 14 residues. The CDR3 here is CSVEGLESPYEQYF. In DNA form, the CDR3 reads TGCAGCGTTGAAGGTCTCGAGTCACCCTACGAGCAGTACTTC.

The chain carries TRBV28 and TRBJ1-2; D is possibly TRBD1 (6 bases). The CDR3 has 14 residues. The germline CDR1 and CDR2 sequences are MDHEN and SYDVKM. V lost 6 bases and J 4 bases, leaving 15 bases between the germline ends. The CDR3 reads CASSETGTSYGYTF. The DNA for the CDR3 is TGTGCCAGCAGCGAGACCGGGACATCCTATGGCTACACCTTC.

This clone has just a few counts. The chain joins TRBV7-2 to TRBJ2-2, with TRBD2 identical over 12 bases. Germline assignment: CDR1 SGHTA and CDR2 FQGNSA. The CDR3 consists of 15 residues. The V and J ends lost 4 bases and 5 bases, in that order; junction bases with no gene match: 2. The CDR3 loop reads CASSSGLAGTGELFF. Written as DNA, the CDR3 is TGTGCCAGCAGCTCAGGACTAGCGGGGACCGGGGAGCTGTTTTTT. The full variable domain, completed using reference TRBV7-2 and TRBJ2-2, is GAGVSQSPSNKVTEKGKDVELRCDPISGHTALYWYRQSLGQGLEFLIYFQGNSAPDKSGLPSDRFSAERTGGSVSTLTIQRTQQEDSAVYLCASSSGLAGTGELFFGEGSRLTVL.

This chain joins TRBV18 and TRBJ2-1; D gene unclear. Germline values: CDR1 KGHSH, CDR2 LQKENI. This CDR3 has 14 amino acids. Trimming pared 1 base from V and 5 bases from J, leaving 9 bases between. The CDR3: CASSPLGINNEQFF. The CDR3, as DNA: TGTGCCAGCTCACCACTGGGCATTAACAATGAGCAGTTCTTC. The whole variable domain, filled in from reference TRBV18 and TRBJ2-1, reads NAGVMQNPRHLVRRRGQEARLRCSPMKGHSHVYWYRQLPEEGLKFMVYLQKENIIDESGMPKERFSAEFPKEGPSILRIQQVVRGDSAAYFCASSPLGINNEQFFGPGTRLTVL.

This rearrangement joins TRBV28 to TRBJ2-3, with a tentative D call TRBD2 (6 bases). Germline loops: CDR1 MDHEN, CDR2 SYDVKM. CDR3 length: 15 amino acids. Trimming took off 4 bases at V and 2 bases at J, with 13 bases between the two ends. The CDR3 sequence is CASSSGERNTDTQYF. As DNA, the CDR3 is TGTGCCAGCAGTTCGGGGGAAAGAAACACAGATACGCAGTATTTT.

CDR3 nucleotide sequence: TGTGCCAGCAGTTTATGGGCCGATCAGCCCCAGCATTTT. It specifies CASSLWADQPQHF. This chain uses TRBV27 with TRBJ1-5; no clear D. The germline CDR1 and CDR2 sequences are MNHEY and SMNVEV (reference sequence). V was shortened by 1 base and J by 5 bases, with 6 bases between the two germline ends. The CDR3 sequence is 13 residues long.

This CDR3 is CASSADSSYEQYF. The CDR3 nucleotides read TGTGCCAGCAGCGCGGACAGCTCCTACGAGCAGTACTTC. The chain links TRBV7-9 to TRBJ2-7, with a tentative D call TRBD1 (6 bases). Per the germline V gene, CDR1 is SEHNR and CDR2 is FQNEAQ (reference sequence). The CDR3 runs 13 residues. With 5 bases removed from V and 0 bases from J, the gap between germline ends came to 8 bases.

The chain has TRBV19 and TRBJ2-2; 7 positions match TRBD1. The CDR3 consists of 16 residues. The trim removed 3 bases at V and 5 bases at J, leaving 9 bases unmatched. Germline CDR1 reads LNHDA; CDR2 reads SQIVND (reference sequence). Here the CDR3 DNA reads TGTGCCAGTAGTATGGATACAGGGGCCGGAACCGGGGAGCTGTTTTTT. Translated, it gives CASSMDTGAGTGELFF.

The table lists this clone with a few counts. The chain has TRBV12-3 or TRBV12-4 and TRBJ1-5, with D tentatively TRBD1 (5 bases). Deletions cut 2 bases from V and 8 bases from J, with 7 bases between. The CDR3 is made up of 12 amino acids. CDR3 sequence: CASSLQGEPQHF. For the CDR3, the DNA is TGTGCCAGCAGTTTACAAGGGGAGCCCCAGCATTTT.

This chain joins TRBV2 and TRBJ1-2; no definite D call. Germline lookup yields CDR1 SNHLY and CDR2 FYNNEI. There are 13 residues in the CDR3. Trimming left V 4 bases short and J 0 bases short, with 6 bases between. CDR3 sequence reads: CASSGVANYGYTF. The CDR3 nucleotides read TGTGCCAGCAGTGGAGTAGCTAACTATGGCTACACCTTC.

The V call is TRBV7-6, the J call TRBJ2-7; no definite D call. The length of the CDR3 is 14 residues. Deletions cut 0 bases from V and 4 bases from J, with 10 bases between. CDR1 SGHVS and CDR2 FNYEAQ come from the germline V gene. CDR3 residues: CASSLAARRYEQYF. The CDR3 nucleotides read TGTGCCAGCAGCTTAGCAGCTAGGAGATACGAGCAGTACTTC.

This sequence joins TRBV5-5 and TRBJ1-6; D not resolved. CDR1 and CDR2 (germline): SGHKS, YYEKEE (reference sequence). The CDR3 has 13 residues. V was trimmed by 4 bases and J by 7 bases, leaving 9 bases between them. This chain's CDR3 is CASSASGNSPLHF. The DNA for the CDR3 is TGTGCCAGCAGCGCCTCGGGGAATTCACCCCTCCACTTT.

The V call is TRBV5-1, the J call TRBJ2-7; TRBD1 aligns across 7 bases. Germline assignment: CDR1 SGHRS and CDR2 YFSETQ. Germline trimming cut 4 bases from V and 7 bases from J; bases unmatched to any gene: 11. The CDR3 runs to 14 residues. The CDR3 coding sequence is TGCGCCAGCAGCCAGGGGGACACCCTGCGGGAGCAGTACTTC. This sequence encodes CASSQGDTLREQYF.

The CDR3 sequence is CASSVAPRTSSTDTQYF. The CDR3 DNA reads as TGTGCCAGCAGCGTAGCTCCGCGGACATCTAGCACAGATACGCAGTATTTT. The V and J genes are TRBV9 and TRBJ2-3; D possibly corresponds to TRBD1 (5 bases). V was shortened by 0 bases and J by 0 bases, with 14 bases between the two germline ends. There are 17 residues in the CDR3. CDR1 and CDR2 from the germline V gene are SGDLS and YYNGEE.

V gene TRBV30 combines with J gene TRBJ1-1, with D possibly being TRBD1 (5 bases). Germline lookup yields CDR1 GTSNPN and CDR2 SVGIG (reference sequence). V was pared by 2 bases and J by 3 bases, with 7 bases between. The CDR3 runs 12 residues. Written as DNA, the CDR3 is TGTGCCTGGAGTCCGGGGGACACTGAAGCTTTCTTT. Protein sequence: CAWSPGDTEAFF.

V and J are TRBV5-1 and TRBJ1-6, with D tentatively TRBD1 (6 bases). CDR1 and CDR2 from the germline V gene are SGHRS and YFSETQ. This CDR3 contains 15 residues. V dropped 6 bases and J dropped 7 bases, with 17 bases sitting between them. CDR3 loop: CASTSFPQGNSPLHF. The CDR3, as DNA: TGCGCCAGCACCAGCTTCCCCCAGGGGAATTCACCCCTCCACTTT.

The J gene is TRBJ1-3, the V gene TRBV6-5, with 8 bases that match TRBD1. After removal of 6 bases from V and 0 bases from J, the junction contained 4 bases not matched to a gene. CDR1 is MNHEY, CDR2 SVGAGI, per germline. The CDR3 extends over 15 amino acids. CDR3 protein: CASSRDRYSGNTIYF. In nucleotides, the CDR3 is TGTGCCAGCAGCAGGGACAGGTACTCTGGAAACACCATATATTTT.

This clone was picked up a small number of times. J is TRBJ2-7 and V is TRBV28; the match to TRBD1 covers 7 bases. CDR1 is MDHEN, CDR2 SYDVKM, per germline. Trimming took 9 bases from V and 6 from J; bases not matched to a gene: 11. This CDR3 spans 13 amino acids. DNA for the CDR3: TGTGCCAGAAGCCGACAGGGATCAGGCGAGCAGTACTTC. Encoded protein: CARSRQGSGEQYF.

The chain uses TRBV9 and TRBJ1-2; weak D call: TRBD1 (5 bases). Trimming left V 4 bases short and J 2 bases short, with 9 bases between. CDR1 SGDLS and CDR2 YYNGEE come from the germline V gene. The CDR3 loop spans 13 amino acids. DNA for the CDR3: TGTGCCAGCAGCCGGGACTCCAACTATGGCTACACCTTC. It is translated as CASSRDSNYGYTF.

The chain has TRBV6-4 and TRBJ2-3; 9 bases match TRBD2. V was clipped by 0 bases and J by 6 bases; unmatched bases: 7. Germline loops: CDR1 MRHNA, CDR2 SNTAGT. The CDR3 extends over 16 amino acids. The CDR3 sequence is CASSDSGGRASDTQYF. The DNA of the CDR3 is TGTGCCAGCAGTGACTCCGGCGGGAGGGCCAGCGATACGCAGTATTTT.

The V and J genes are TRBV24-1 and TRBJ2-1; D is unresolved. Trimming removed 4 bases from V and 7 bases from J, with 4 bases in between. The germline CDR1 and CDR2 sequences are KGHDR and SFDVKD. CDR3 length: 11 amino acids. The CDR3, as DNA: TGTGCCACCAGTGACCTAAATGAGCAGTTCTTC. Translation: CATSDLNEQFF.

This chain joins TRBV28 and TRBJ2-1; TRBD1 matches 7 bases. V trimming: 6 bases; J trimming: 9 bases; junction bases outside the gene matches: 14. The CDR3 has 15 amino acids. CDR1 is MDHEN and CDR2 is SYDVKM in the germline V gene. The DNA of the CDR3 is TGTGCCAGCAGCCCAGGGGGACCCCGACCGGGTGAGCAGTTCTTC. It yields the protein CASSPGGPRPGEQFF.